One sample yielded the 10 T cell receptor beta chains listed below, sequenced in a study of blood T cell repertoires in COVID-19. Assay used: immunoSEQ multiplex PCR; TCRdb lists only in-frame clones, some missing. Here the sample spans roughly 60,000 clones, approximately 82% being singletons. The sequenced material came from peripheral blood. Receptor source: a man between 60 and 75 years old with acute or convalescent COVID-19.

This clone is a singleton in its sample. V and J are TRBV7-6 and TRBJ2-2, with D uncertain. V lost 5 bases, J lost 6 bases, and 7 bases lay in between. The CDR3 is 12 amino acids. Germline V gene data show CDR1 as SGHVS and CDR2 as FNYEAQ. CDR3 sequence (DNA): TGTGCCAGCAGCGAGATAGCCGGGGAGCTGTTTTTT. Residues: CASSEIAGELFF.

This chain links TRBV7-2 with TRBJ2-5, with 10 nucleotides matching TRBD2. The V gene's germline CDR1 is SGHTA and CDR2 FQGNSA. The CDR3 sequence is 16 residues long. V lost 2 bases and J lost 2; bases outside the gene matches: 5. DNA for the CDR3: TGTGCCAGCAGCTTACGGACTAGCGGTTTTCAAGAGACCCAGTACTTC. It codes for CASSLRTSGFQETQYF.

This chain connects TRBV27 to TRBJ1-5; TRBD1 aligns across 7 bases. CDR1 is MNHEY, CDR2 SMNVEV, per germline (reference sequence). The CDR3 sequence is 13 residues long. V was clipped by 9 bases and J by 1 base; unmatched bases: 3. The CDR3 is CAREQGSNQPQHF. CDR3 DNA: TGTGCCAGAGAACAGGGGAGCAATCAGCCCCAGCATTTT.

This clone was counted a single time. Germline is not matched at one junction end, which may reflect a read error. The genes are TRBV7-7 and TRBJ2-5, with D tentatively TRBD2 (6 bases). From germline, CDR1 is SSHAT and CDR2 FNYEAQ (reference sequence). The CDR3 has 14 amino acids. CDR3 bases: TGTGCTAGCAGCTTACAACTAGCTGGTGAGACCCAGTACTTC. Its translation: CASSLQLAGETQYF.

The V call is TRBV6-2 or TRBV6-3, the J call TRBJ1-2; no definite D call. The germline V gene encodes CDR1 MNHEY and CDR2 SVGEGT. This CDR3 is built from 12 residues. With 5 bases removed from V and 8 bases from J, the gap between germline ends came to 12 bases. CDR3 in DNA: TGTGCCAGCAGTCGCCGGGAAGGAGGCTACACCTTC. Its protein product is CASSRREGGYTF.

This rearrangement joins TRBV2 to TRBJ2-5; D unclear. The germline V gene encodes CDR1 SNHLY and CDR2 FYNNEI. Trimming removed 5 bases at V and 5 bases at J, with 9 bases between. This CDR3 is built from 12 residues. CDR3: CASSPVLETQYF. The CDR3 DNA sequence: TGTGCCAGCAGTCCTGTCCTGGAGACCCAGTACTTC. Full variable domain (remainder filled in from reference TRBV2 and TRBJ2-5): EPEVTQTPSHQVTQMGQEVILRCVPISNHLYFYWYRQILGQKVEFLVSFYNNEISEKSEIFDDQFSVERPDGSNFTLKIRSTKLEDSAMYFCASSPVLETQYFGPGTRLLVL.

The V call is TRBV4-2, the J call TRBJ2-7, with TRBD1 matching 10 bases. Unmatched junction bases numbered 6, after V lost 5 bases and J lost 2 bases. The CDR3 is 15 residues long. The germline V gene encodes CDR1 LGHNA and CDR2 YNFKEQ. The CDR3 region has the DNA TGTGCCAGCAGCTCAACCGGGACAGGGGCCTACGAGCAGTACTTC. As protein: CASSSTGTGAYEQYF.

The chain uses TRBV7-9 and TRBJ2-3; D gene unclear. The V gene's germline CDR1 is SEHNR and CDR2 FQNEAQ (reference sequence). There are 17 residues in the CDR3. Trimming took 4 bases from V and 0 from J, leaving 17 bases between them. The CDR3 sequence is CASSSPQAFLSTDTQYF. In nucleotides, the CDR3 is TGTGCCAGCAGCTCCCCGCAGGCCTTCTTGAGCACAGATACGCAGTATTTT.

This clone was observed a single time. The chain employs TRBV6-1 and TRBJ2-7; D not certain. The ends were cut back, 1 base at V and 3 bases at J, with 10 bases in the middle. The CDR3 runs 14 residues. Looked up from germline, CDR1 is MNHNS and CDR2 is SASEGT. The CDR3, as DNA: TGTGCCAGCAGTGAAGACAGCTCGCTCTACGAGCAGTACTTC. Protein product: CASSEDSSLYEQYF.

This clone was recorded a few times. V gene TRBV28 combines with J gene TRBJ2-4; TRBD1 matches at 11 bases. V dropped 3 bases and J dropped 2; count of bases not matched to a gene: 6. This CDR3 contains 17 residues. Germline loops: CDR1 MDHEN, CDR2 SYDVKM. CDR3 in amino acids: CASSFAGQGGSKNIQYF. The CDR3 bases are TGTGCCAGCAGTTTTGCGGGACAGGGGGGATCCAAAAACATTCAGTACTTC.